Following are 29 T cell receptor beta chains from one sample sequenced in a study of CD8 T cells in Susac syndrome (dated by TCRdb to between 2017 and 2020). Libraries came from the immunoSEQ multiplex PCR assay. RNA was extracted using the RNeasy kit, and about 0.45 to 1 ug of the RNA was reverse transcribed with random hexamers. TCRdb trimmed public reads at Q25 via fastp, called clones via MiXCR and kept in-frame beta chains. For every CDR3 protein sequence, its rows merge into one entry that carries the most common genes and DNA. Here the sample has over 200,000 distinct CDR3 sequences; 95% occur a single time. The top ten hold 0.082% of the sample. The sequenced material came from CD4+ T cells from PBMCs. The receptors here all came from a human donor with multiple sclerosis.

The V and J genes are TRBV29-1 and TRBJ1-4, with unresolved D. V lost 5 bases and J lost 5, with 15 bases in between. From germline, CDR1 is SQVTM and CDR2 ANQGSEA. The CDR3 is 14 amino acids. Here the CDR3 DNA reads TGCAGCGTTCGCTCGACCGGGAAGAATGAAAAACTGTTTTTT. Protein sequence: CSVRSTGKNEKLFF.

This chain links TRBV9 with TRBJ2-7; D gene uncertain. The CDR3 has 13 amino acids. Germline V lookup: CDR1 SGDLS, CDR2 YYNGEE. Trimming removed 0 bases at V and 1 base at J, with 5 bases between. CDR3 loop: CASSVDPSYEQYF. In nucleotides, the CDR3 is TGTGCCAGCAGCGTAGATCCTTCCTACGAGCAGTACTTC.

The rearrangement links TRBV29-1 to TRBJ1-1, with 7 bases that match TRBD1. The trim removed 4 bases at V and 1 base at J, leaving 9 bases unmatched. In germline, CDR1 is SQVTM, CDR2 ANQGSEA. The CDR3 covers 15 residues. CDR3 loop: CSVVNRGRENTEAFF. Written as DNA, the CDR3 is TGCAGCGTTGTCAATAGGGGGCGAGAGAACACTGAAGCTTTCTTT. Complete variable domain (other parts from reference TRBV29-1 and TRBJ1-1): SAVISQKPSRDICQRGTSLTIQCQVDSQVTMMFWYRQQPGQSLTLIATANQGSEATYESGFVIDKFPISRPNLTFSTLTVSNMSPEDSSIYLCSVVNRGRENTEAFFGQGTRLTVV.

The V gene is TRBV20-1, the J gene TRBJ2-3; 8 positions agree with TRBD2. This CDR3 region has 12 residues. V lost 3 bases and J lost 5; bases outside the gene matches: 1. The germline V gene encodes CDR1 DFQATT and CDR2 SNEGSKA (reference sequence). CDR3 residues: CSARLAGDTQYF. The DNA for the CDR3 is TGCAGTGCTAGGCTAGCGGGAGATACGCAGTATTTT.

This clonotype was found once. The rearrangement joins TRBV12-3 or TRBV12-4 to TRBJ2-3; the D is unclear. V was trimmed by 3 bases and J by 6 bases, leaving 7 bases between them. This CDR3 region has 12 residues. The chain's CDR3 is CASSFPPDTQYF. CDR3 nucleotides: TGTGCCAGCAGTTTCCCCCCTGATACGCAGTATTTT.

The chain links TRBV7-9 to TRBJ2-7; D possibly corresponds to TRBD2 (5 bases). The germline V and J ends were trimmed by 8 bases and 0 bases, with 8 bases remaining between them. This CDR3 spans 12 amino acids. Germline loops: CDR1 SEHNR, CDR2 FQNEAQ (reference sequence). In nucleotides, the CDR3 is TGTGCCAGCGAGGGTGGCTCCTACGAGCAGTACTTC. This encodes CASEGGSYEQYF. The full variable domain, in which reference TRBV7-9 and TRBJ2-7 provide the parts outside the CDR3, is DTGVSQNPRHKITKRGQNVTFRCDPISEHNRLYWYRQTLGQGPEFLTYFQNEAQLEKSRLLSDRFSAERPKGSFSTLEIQRTEQGDSAMYLCASEGGSYEQYFGPGTRLTVT.

The rearrangement joins TRBV25-1 to TRBJ2-3; D is uncertain. The CDR3 sequence is 14 residues long. V lost 8 bases to trimming and J lost 1 base, with 13 bases between them. Germline V gene data show CDR1 as MGHDK and CDR2 as SYGVNS. Written as DNA, the CDR3 is TGTGCCAGCTCCTCCCGATCAGGCACAGATACGCAGTATTTT. It yields the protein CASSSRSGTDTQYF.

This clonotype was detected only a few times. This chain joins TRBV4-2 and TRBJ2-1; 7 bases are a match to TRBD2. V shed 1 base, J shed 3 bases, and the junction held 0 bases outside the gene matches. This CDR3 has 14 residues. The germline V gene has CDR1 LGHNA and CDR2 YNFKEQ. The CDR3 DNA reads TGTGCCAGCAGCCAAGCGGGGGGCTACAATGAGCAGTTCTTC. Protein sequence: CASSQAGGYNEQFF.

V is TRBV27 and J is TRBJ2-5, with D perhaps assigned TRBD1 or TRBD2 (5 bases each). The V gene's germline CDR1 is MNHEY and CDR2 SMNVEV (reference sequence). V was trimmed by 3 bases and J by 4 bases, leaving 15 bases between them. The CDR3 has 15 amino acids. The CDR3 is CASSLAAIGGETQYF. Written as DNA, the CDR3 is TGTGCCAGCAGTTTGGCGGCAATTGGGGGAGAGACCCAGTACTTC.

This chain links TRBV2 with TRBJ2-1; 8 bases agree with TRBD2. The length of the CDR3 is 15 residues. Germline V gives CDR1 SNHLY, CDR2 FYNNEI. V dropped 7 bases and J dropped 4; count of bases not matched to a gene: 9. The CDR3 DNA reads TGTGCCAGCAAGTATGGCGGGGGGATTTACAATGAGCAGTTCTTC. Its translation: CASKYGGGIYNEQFF.

The chain recombines TRBV3-1 with TRBJ1-1; D is undetermined. This CDR3 comprises 12 residues. Germline loops: CDR1 LGHDT, CDR2 YNNKEL (reference sequence). The ends were cut back, 8 bases at V and 1 base at J, with 8 bases in the middle. The CDR3 DNA reads TGTGCCAGCGGTCCTCCGAACACTGAAGCTTTCTTT. Encoded protein: CASGPPNTEAFF. The whole variable domain, remainder taken from reference TRBV3-1 and TRBJ1-1, is DTAVSQTPKYLVTQMGNDKSIKCEQNLGHDTMYWYKQDSKKFLKIMFSYNNKELIINETVPNRFSPKSPDKAHLNLHINSLELGDSAVYFCASGPPNTEAFFGQGTRLTVV.

The chain links TRBV6-1 to TRBJ1-5; 8 nucleotides align to TRBD1. This CDR3 contains 16 residues. Germline V lookup: CDR1 MNHNS, CDR2 SASEGT. The V and J ends lost 8 bases and 0 bases, in that order; junction bases with no gene match: 9. The CDR3 protein is CASGQGLSYSNQPQHF. The CDR3 DNA reads as TGTGCCAGCGGACAGGGATTATCATATAGCAATCAGCCCCAGCATTTT.

The gene calls are TRBV20-1 and TRBJ2-7, with D possibly matching TRBD2 (6 bases). Per the germline V gene, CDR1 is DFQATT and CDR2 is SNEGSKA (reference sequence). V was shortened by 2 bases and J by 6 bases, with 11 bases between the two germline ends. This CDR3 has 12 residues. DNA for the CDR3: TGCAGTGCTAGACAGACTAGTTCCGAGCAGTACGTC. This translates into CSARQTSSEQYV.

The V and J genes are TRBV5-6 and TRBJ1-2; a weak D match, TRBD1 (5 bases). This CDR3 has 15 amino acids. Germline V lookup: CDR1 SGHDT, CDR2 YYEEEE. V was shortened by 4 bases and J by 6 bases, with 19 bases between the two germline ends. The CDR3 loop is CASSPTGHSGNGYTF. As DNA, the CDR3 is TGTGCCAGCAGCCCTACAGGACATAGTGGTAATGGCTACACCTTC.

The chain recombines TRBV29-1 with TRBJ1-5; D might be TRBD1 (5 bases). The CDR3 sequence is 13 residues long. V was shortened by 4 bases and J by 2 bases, with 9 bases between the two germline ends. Germline CDR1 and CDR2: SQVTM and ANQGSEA. The CDR3 coding sequence is TGCAGCGTTGCGGAACAGGGCAATCAGCCCCAGCATTTT. Translated: CSVAEQGNQPQHF. Complete variable domain (other parts from reference TRBV29-1 and TRBJ1-5): SAVISQKPSRDICQRGTSLTIQCQVDSQVTMMFWYRQQPGQSLTLIATANQGSEATYESGFVIDKFPISRPNLTFSTLTVSNMSPEDSSIYLCSVAEQGNQPQHFGDGTRLSIL.

This clonotype was recorded a few times. The V call is TRBV9, the J call TRBJ2-5, with 7 bases aligning to TRBD2. The V and J ends lost 7 bases and 4 bases, in that order; junction bases with no gene match: 7. The CDR3 covers 13 residues. Germline-derived CDR1 and CDR2 are SGDLS and YYNGEE. As DNA, the CDR3 is TGTGCCAGCTCGCCGGGGGGACGAGAGACCCAGTACTTC. It encodes CASSPGGRETQYF.

This clonotype is a singleton in its sample. The V gene is TRBV6-5, the J gene TRBJ2-7; D remains ambiguous. The CDR3 loop spans 13 amino acids. Germline V gene lookup returns CDR1 MNHEY and CDR2 SVGAGI. V shed 0 bases and J shed 6 bases, with 9 bases lying between them. The CDR3 DNA follows: TGTGCCAGCAGTTACTCTAATTCTGGCGAGCAGTACTTC. Its translation is CASSYSNSGEQYF.

The chain is built from TRBV12-5 and TRBJ2-6; D gene ambiguous. The CDR3 spans 11 residues. Germline V gene data show CDR1 as LGHNT and CDR2 as FRNRAP. This CDR3 reads CAVSGANVLTF. Here the CDR3 DNA reads TGTGCGGTCTCTGGGGCCAACGTCCTGACTTTC.

The chain uses TRBV7-9 and TRBJ1-1; D is ambiguous. CDR1 SEHNR and CDR2 FQNEAQ come from the germline V gene (reference sequence). Trimming left V 9 bases short and J 1 base short, with 12 bases between. This CDR3 is built from 13 residues. CDR3 bases: TGTGCCAGTTCTGGACTTGGGAACACTGAAGCTTTCTTT. Translated, it gives CASSGLGNTEAFF.

The rearrangement links TRBV24-1 to TRBJ2-3; tentatively, D is TRBD1 (8 bases). Germline values: CDR1 KGHDR, CDR2 SFDVKD. V lost 5 bases and J 6 bases, leaving 20 bases between the germline ends. The CDR3 spans 16 residues. This chain's CDR3 is CATSGEGQGAGDTQYF. CDR3 nucleotides: TGTGCCACCAGTGGGGAGGGCCAGGGGGCGGGGGATACGCAGTATTTT.

V and J are TRBV5-4 and TRBJ1-6, with 9 bases aligning to TRBD1. The ends lost 0 bases at V and 10 bases at J; junction bases unmatched: 5. Germline CDR1 SGHNT, CDR2 YYREEE (reference sequence). The length of the CDR3 is 15 residues. The CDR3 loop is CASSLGGQGWSPLHF. CDR3 nucleotide sequence: TGTGCCAGCAGCTTGGGTGGACAGGGGTGGTCACCCCTCCACTTT.

This rearrangement joins TRBV12-3 or TRBV12-4 to TRBJ1-5; D perhaps matches TRBD1 (6 bases). Trimming took 6 bases from V and 6 from J, leaving 15 bases between them. The CDR3 runs to 14 residues. Here the CDR3 reads CASRPQGLGQPQHF. The DNA for the CDR3 is TGTGCCAGCAGGCCACAGGGACTTGGTCAGCCCCAGCATTTT.

The chain combines TRBV9 with TRBJ2-3; weak D call: TRBD2 (5 bases). Germline loops: CDR1 SGDLS, CDR2 YYNGEE. Trimming removed 4 bases from V and 6 bases from J, with 9 bases in between. There are 12 residues in the CDR3. The CDR3 DNA sequence: TGTGCCAGCAGCACGTCGGGGGATACGCAGTATTTT. Translation: CASSTSGDTQYF.

V is TRBV20-1 and J is TRBJ2-2, with 7 bases lining up with TRBD1. The V gene end was trimmed by 2 bases and the J gene end by 2 bases; junction bases not matched to a gene: 2. CDR1 and CDR2 from the germline V gene are DFQATT and SNEGSKA (reference sequence). This CDR3 comprises 14 residues. In DNA form, the CDR3 reads TGCAGTGCTAGAAGGACAGGAAACACCGGGGAGCTGTTTTTT. It encodes CSARRTGNTGELFF.

J is TRBJ1-5 and V is TRBV11-2, with TRBD1 identical over 7 bases. V shed 2 bases, J shed 5 bases, and the junction held 6 bases outside the gene matches. The germline CDR1 and CDR2 sequences are SGHAT and FQNNGV. CDR3 length: 15 residues. The CDR3 DNA reads as TGTGCCAGCAGCTTACAAGCAGGGGGACATCAGCCCCAGCATTTT. This sequence encodes CASSLQAGGHQPQHF.

The rearrangement joins TRBV12-3 or TRBV12-4 to TRBJ1-2; weak D call: TRBD1 (5 bases). This CDR3 comprises 12 residues. The V end lost 7 bases, the J end lost 5 bases, and 11 bases lay between the germline ends. The CDR3: CASTGDSYGYTF. The CDR3 DNA reads as TGTGCCAGCACCGGAGACAGTTATGGCTACACCTTC.

The chain carries TRBV18 and TRBJ1-5, with a weak D call TRBD1 (5 bases). CDR1 KGHSH and CDR2 LQKENI come from the germline V gene. With 6 bases removed from V and 5 bases from J, the gap between germline ends came to 11 bases. CDR3 size: 13 residues. The CDR3 region is CASSQGGHQPQHF. The CDR3 nucleotides read TGTGCCAGCTCCCAGGGAGGGCATCAGCCCCAGCATTTT.

CDR3 in amino acids: CAWSVLRSNQPQHF. The CDR3 DNA reads as TGTGCCTGGAGTGTACTACGTAGCAATCAGCCCCAGCATTTT. The chain links TRBV30 to TRBJ1-5; D gene uncertain. Trimming took off 0 bases at V and 0 bases at J, with 6 bases between the two ends. Germline assignment: CDR1 GTSNPN and CDR2 SVGIG (reference sequence). The length of the CDR3 is 14 residues.

DNA for the CDR3: TGTGCCAGCTCGCCCGGGGTCGAGCAGTACGTC. It is translated as CASSPGVEQYV. This chain uses TRBV18 with TRBJ2-7, with D maybe TRBD2 (5 bases). Germline V CDR1 and CDR2: KGHSH, LQKENI. V was trimmed by 6 bases and J by 6 bases, leaving 9 bases between them. The CDR3 spans 11 residues.